This T cell receptor beta chain was identified during a study of cytomegalovirus exposure and HLA in healthy donors. Overall study findings and caveats: For TCR beta chains, V- and J-gene trimming was later linked to a missense DCLRE1C variant. Later findings reportedly placed an Asian-associated ancestry cluster below the approximately 670-donor mean for N-insertions.

It was healthy bone marrow donors who served as donors. Researchers ran the PCR with 60 Vbeta and 13 Jbeta primers. The protocol was immunoSEQ multiplex PCR, while the TCRdb copy is restricted to in-frame clones and leaves out a portion. Here the sample spans 150,000 to 180,000 clones, approximately 74% being singletons. Note on this clone: No antigen is known for it.

The CDR3 extends over 13 amino acids. Trimming took 6 bases from V and 5 from J, leaving 14 bases between them. CDR1 and CDR2 from the germline V gene are SGHRS and YFSETQ. The V and J genes are TRBV5-1 and TRBJ2-5; D may be TRBD2 (6 bases). The clonotype was recovered from a young man in good health and CMV-seronegative. The sequenced sample consisted of PBMCs. CDR3 DNA: TGCGCCAGCAAGGAGGGGTCAACGGAGACCCAGTACTTC. Its protein is CASKEGSTETQYF.